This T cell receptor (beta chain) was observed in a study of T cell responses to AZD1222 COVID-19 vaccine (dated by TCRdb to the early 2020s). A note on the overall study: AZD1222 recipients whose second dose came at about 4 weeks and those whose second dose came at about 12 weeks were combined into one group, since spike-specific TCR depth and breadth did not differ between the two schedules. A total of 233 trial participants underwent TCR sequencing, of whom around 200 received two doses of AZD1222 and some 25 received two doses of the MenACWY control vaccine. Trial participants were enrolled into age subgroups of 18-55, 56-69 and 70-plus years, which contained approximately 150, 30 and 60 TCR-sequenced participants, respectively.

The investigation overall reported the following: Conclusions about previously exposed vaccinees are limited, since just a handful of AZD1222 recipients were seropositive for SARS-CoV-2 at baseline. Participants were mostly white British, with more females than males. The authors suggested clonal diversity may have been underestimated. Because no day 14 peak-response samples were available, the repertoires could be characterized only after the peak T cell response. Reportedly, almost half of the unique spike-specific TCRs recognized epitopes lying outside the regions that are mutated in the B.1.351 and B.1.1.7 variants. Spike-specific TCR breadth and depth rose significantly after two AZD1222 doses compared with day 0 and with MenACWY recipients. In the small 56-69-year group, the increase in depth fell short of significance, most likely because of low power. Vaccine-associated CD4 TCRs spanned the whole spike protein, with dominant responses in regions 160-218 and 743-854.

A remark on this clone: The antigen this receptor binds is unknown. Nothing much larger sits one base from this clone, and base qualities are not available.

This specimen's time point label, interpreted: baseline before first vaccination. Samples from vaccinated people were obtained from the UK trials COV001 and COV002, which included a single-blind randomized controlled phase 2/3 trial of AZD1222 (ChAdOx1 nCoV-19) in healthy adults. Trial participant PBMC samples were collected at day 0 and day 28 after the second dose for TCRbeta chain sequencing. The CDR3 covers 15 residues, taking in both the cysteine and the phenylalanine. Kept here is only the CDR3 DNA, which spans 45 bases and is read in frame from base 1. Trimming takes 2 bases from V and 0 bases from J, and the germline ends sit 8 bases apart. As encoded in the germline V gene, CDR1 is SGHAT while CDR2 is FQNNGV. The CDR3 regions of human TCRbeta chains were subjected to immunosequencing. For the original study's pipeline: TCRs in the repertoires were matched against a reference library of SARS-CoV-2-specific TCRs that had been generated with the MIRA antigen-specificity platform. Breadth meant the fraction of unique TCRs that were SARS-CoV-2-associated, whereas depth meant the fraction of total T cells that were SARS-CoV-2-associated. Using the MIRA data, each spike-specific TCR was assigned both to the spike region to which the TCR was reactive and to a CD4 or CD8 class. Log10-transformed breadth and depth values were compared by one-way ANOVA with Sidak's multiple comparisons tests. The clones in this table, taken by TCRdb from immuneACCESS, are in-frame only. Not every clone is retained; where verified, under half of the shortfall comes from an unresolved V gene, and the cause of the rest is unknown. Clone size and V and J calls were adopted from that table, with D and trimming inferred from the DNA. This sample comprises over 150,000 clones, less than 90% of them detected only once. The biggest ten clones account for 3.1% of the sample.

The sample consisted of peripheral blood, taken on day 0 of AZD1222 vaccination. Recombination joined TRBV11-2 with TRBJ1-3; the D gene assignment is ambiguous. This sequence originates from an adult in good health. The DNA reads TGTGCCAGCAGCTTACTCCGAAGCTCTGGAAACACCATATATTTT. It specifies CASSLLRSSGNTIYF.